The 11 T cell receptor beta chains reported below all come from one sample, sequenced in a study of blood T cell repertoires in COVID-19. Profiled with immunoSEQ multiplex PCR; TCRdb holds only in-frame clones, not every one. The sample comprises 330,000 or so clones, roughly 86% of which are singletons, and around 10% rests with the top ten. The sample consisted of peripheral blood. These receptors were obtained from a man aged 25-45 years with COVID-19, enrolled during active disease.

The chain carries TRBV28 and TRBJ1-2, with 9 bases that match TRBD1. Germline CDR1 reads MDHEN; CDR2 reads SYDVKM. The length of the CDR3 is 14 residues. The V and J ends lost 8 bases and 2 bases, in that order; junction bases with no gene match: 6. DNA for the CDR3: TGTGCCAGCTGCTGGGGACAGGGAAACTATGGCTACACCTTC. Its translation is CASCWGQGNYGYTF.

The chain carries TRBV19 and TRBJ1-6, with 7 nucleotides matching TRBD1. The J segment lost 10 bases and the V segment lost 7 bases, leaving 7 bases of the junction unmatched. The CDR3 is made up of 13 amino acids. In germline, CDR1 is LNHDA, CDR2 SQIVND (reference sequence). In DNA form, the CDR3 reads TGTGCCAGTACCCGACAGGGAAAATCACCCCTCCACTTT. The encoded protein is CASTRQGKSPLHF.

In its sample, this clone was seen a few times. The chain combines TRBV2 with TRBJ1-4; no clear D gene. Germline lookup yields CDR1 SNHLY and CDR2 FYNNEI. The CDR3 spans 13 residues. Deletions cut 7 bases from V and 8 bases from J, with 14 bases between. CDR3 nucleotide sequence: TGTGCCAGCACACTGCTTGCCGGGGAAAAACTGTTTTTT. The encoded protein is CASTLLAGEKLFF.

The sample holds one count of this clone. The chain recombines TRBV2 with TRBJ1-2; a possible D gene is TRBD1 (5 bases). The CDR3 totals 14 residues. Germline V gene lookup returns CDR1 SNHLY and CDR2 FYNNEI. Trimming pared 8 bases from V and 4 bases from J, leaving 17 bases between. The CDR3 loop reads CASPGGGRGYGYTF. The CDR3 DNA reads as TGTGCCAGCCCTGGGGGGGGTCGGGGCTATGGCTACACCTTC.

This clone has ten or more counts. CDR3 nucleotides: TGTGCCAGCAGCCACGGGACAGGGGTATCAAATGAGCAGTTCTTC. Encoded protein: CASSHGTGVSNEQFF. V and J are TRBV3-1 (or the pseudogene TRBV3-2) and TRBJ2-1; TRBD1 aligns across 10 bases. Germline V gene lookup returns CDR1 LGHDT and CDR2 YNNKEL (reference sequence). V lost 3 bases to trimming and J lost 7 bases; unmatched junction nucleotides: 6. The CDR3 extends over 15 amino acids.

This chain uses TRBV27 with TRBJ1-2; D unclear. Trimming removed 1 base from V and 2 bases from J, with 8 bases in between. Germline V CDR1 and CDR2: MNHEY, SMNVEV (reference sequence). The CDR3 runs to 14 residues. The CDR3 sequence is CASSLLPGNYGYTF. CDR3 sequence (DNA): TGTGCCAGCAGTTTATTGCCGGGGAACTATGGCTACACCTTC.

This clone was counted a few times. The chain is built from TRBV27 and TRBJ1-5; no clear D gene. CDR1 is MNHEY and CDR2 is SMNVEV in the germline V gene (reference sequence). Trimming left V 3 bases short and J 1 base short, with 7 bases between. This CDR3 comprises 14 residues. This CDR3 is CASSFGDSNQPQHF. The CDR3 coding sequence is TGTGCCAGCAGTTTCGGAGACAGCAATCAGCCCCAGCATTTT.

V gene TRBV14 combines with J gene TRBJ1-4; no reliable D call. Germline-derived CDR1 and CDR2 are SGHDN and FVKESK. The CDR3 has 14 residues. Trimming stripped 4 bases from V and 4 bases from J, with 10 bases between. CDR3 sequence reads: CASSLLRGNEKLFF. CDR3 bases: TGTGCCAGCAGCCTCCTTCGAGGTAATGAAAAACTGTTTTTT.

The J gene is TRBJ1-6, the V gene TRBV27; 9 positions match TRBD1. The CDR3 extends over 14 amino acids. Germline V gene lookup returns CDR1 MNHEY and CDR2 SMNVEV (reference sequence). V was pared by 5 bases and J by 6 bases, with 2 bases of the junction left unmatched. CDR3 in DNA: TGTGCCAGCAGTCGGGGACAGGGTAATTCACCCCTCCACTTT. As protein: CASSRGQGNSPLHF.

This chain uses TRBV24-1 with TRBJ2-5; D is unclear. CDR1 KGHDR and CDR2 SFDVKD come from the germline V gene. The CDR3 runs 14 residues. Trimming left V 6 bases short and J 4 bases short, with 14 bases between. This CDR3 reads CATSSRIEPETQYF. CDR3 coding DNA: TGTGCCACCAGTTCCAGAATCGAACCAGAGACCCAGTACTTC.

The chain joins TRBV7-9 to TRBJ1-3; a weak D match, TRBD1 (5 bases). Germline-derived CDR1 and CDR2 are SEHNR and FQNEAQ (reference sequence). The CDR3 spans 16 residues. The V end was cut by 11 bases, the J end by 4 bases, with 24 bases between. This CDR3 is CAAPKGALLMGNTIYF. In DNA, the CDR3 is TGTGCCGCGCCCAAAGGGGCTCTCTTAATGGGAAACACCATATATTTT. Complete variable domain (other parts from reference TRBV7-9 and TRBJ1-3): DTGVSQNPRHKITKRGQNVTFRCDPISEHNRLYWYRQTLGQGPEFLTYFQNEAQLEKSRLLSDRFSAERPKGSFSTLEIQRTEQGDSAMYLCAAPKGALLMGNTIYFGEGSWLTVV.